The 20 T cell receptor beta chains below were found in one sample sequenced in a study of CXCR3-negative and CXCR3-positive naive CD8 T cells (dated by TCRdb to between 2019 and 2020). Overall results and qualifications from the work: Compared with CXCR3-negative naive cells, CXCR3-positive naive cells had TRB CDR3s with higher hydrophobicity (lower Kidera factor 4), lower energy, and higher strength and volume indices.

Sequenced using a NextSeq 550. The Human TCR Profiling Kit (MiLaboratory) was used to prepare UMI-labeled 5' RACE TRB cDNA libraries. TCRdb reprocessed the reads, reporting each CDR3 protein sequence once and no DNA. The sample's table covers 130,000 or so distinct CDR3 sequences. 0.41% of the sample rests with the top ten. No antigen has been identified for these receptors. Material: naive CXCR3+ CD8+ T cells from blood. In light of the paper, this sample's cell subset or site label describes: CD45RO-CCR7+CD27+CD95- naive CD8+ T cells expressing CXCR3 (TNR3+). The receptors stem from a human donor in good health. Some clones in this sample may be carry-over from other donors' samples.

This sequence joins TRBV28 and TRBJ2-5; TCRdb proposes TRBD2, but this gene call is untestable without DNA. Germline-derived CDR1 and CDR2 are MDHEN and SYDVKM. This CDR3 comprises 14 residues. CDR3 region: CASRGGLFQETQYF.

The rearrangement uses TRBV5-1 and TRBJ2-5; there is no DNA to check the TCRdb D call of TRBD2. Germline V lookup: CDR1 SGHRS, CDR2 YFSETQ. The CDR3 has 15 amino acids. CDR3: CASRPASMFLETQYF. Looking up the rest from reference TRBV5-1 and TRBJ2-5 gives the full variable domain: KAGVTQTPRYLIKTRGQQVTLSCSPISGHRSVSWYQQTPGQGLQFLFEYFSETQRNKGNFPGRFSGRQFSNSRSEMNVSTLELGDSALYLCASRPASMFLETQYFGPGTRLLVL.

The rearrangement joins TRBV10-2 to TRBJ2-2. The CDR3 loop spans 14 amino acids. Germline V lookup: CDR1 WSHSY, CDR2 SAAADI. The CDR3 here is CASSFAVYTGELFF.

The rearrangement links TRBV3-1 to TRBJ2-2; TCRdb returns TRBD2, unconfirmable since there is no DNA. The CDR3 extends over 16 amino acids. Per germline, CDR1 LGHDT and CDR2 YNNKEL (reference sequence). CDR3 protein: CASSQPSGSNTGELFF.

The chain employs TRBV7-6 and TRBJ2-2; TCRdb's D gene call, TRBD2, goes unchecked for lack of DNA. Germline CDR1 reads SGHVS; CDR2 reads FNYEAQ. CDR3 size: 16 residues. CDR3 amino acids: CASSWGLAGDTGELFF.

The rearrangement uses TRBV7-2 and TRBJ1-1. CDR1 and CDR2 (germline): SGHTA, FQGNSA. CDR3 length equals 12 residues. This CDR3 reads CASSPVNSEAFF.

The gene calls are TRBV9 and TRBJ2-7. Germline V gene lookup returns CDR1 SGDLS and CDR2 YYNGEE. This CDR3 spans 12 amino acids. The CDR3 here is CASGTTAEEQYF.

The gene calls are TRBV28 and TRBJ2-7; TCRdb names TRBD2, which stays unverified in the absence of DNA. The CDR3 is 14 amino acids. CDR1 is MDHEN and CDR2 is SYDVKM in the germline V gene. The CDR3 reads CASSPGGGSNEQYF.

The V and J genes are TRBV13 and TRBJ2-3; TCRdb reports TRBD1, a call that lacks DNA to check it against. This CDR3 spans 15 amino acids. Germline CDR1 and CDR2: PRHDT and FYEKMQ (reference sequence). CDR3 sequence: CASSLTPLGTDTQYF.

The chain carries TRBV2 and TRBJ2-1. The CDR3 consists of 15 residues. Germline V lookup: CDR1 SNHLY, CDR2 FYNNEI. The CDR3 sequence: CASSLGRAVYNEQFF.

The chain carries TRBV29-1 and TRBJ2-7; TCRdb reports TRBD1, a call that lacks DNA to check it against. There are 13 residues in the CDR3. Germline assignment: CDR1 SQVTM and CDR2 ANQGSEA. The CDR3 here is CSVERGGGPQQYF.

The genes are TRBV12-3 or TRBV12-4 and TRBJ1-3; TCRdb indicates TRBD1, and absent DNA this call remains unverified. This CDR3 comprises 16 residues. This chain's CDR3 is CASSLYPPASGNTIYF.

V usage is TRBV7-9 and J usage is TRBJ2-7; lacking DNA, the TRBD2 call made by TCRdb goes unchecked. The V gene's germline CDR1 is SEHNR and CDR2 FQNEAQ (reference sequence). The CDR3 has 13 amino acids. This CDR3 reads CASSSRGSYEQYF.

The V gene is TRBV27, the J gene TRBJ2-7. The CDR3 is made up of 14 amino acids. Germline CDR1 reads MNHEY; CDR2 reads SMNVEV (reference sequence). The CDR3: CASSLYQTPYEQYF.

The chain carries TRBV28 and TRBJ2-3. CDR1 MDHEN and CDR2 SYDVKM come from the germline V gene. The CDR3 is 16 amino acids. CDR3 amino acids: CASSLGLAVDTDTQYF.

The chain is built from TRBV29-1 and TRBJ2-5; TCRdb names TRBD1, which stays unverified in the absence of DNA. Germline CDR1 reads SQVTM; CDR2 reads ANQGSEA. The CDR3 runs to 14 residues. CDR3 sequence reads: CSVAGWDSQETQYF.

The CDR3 reads CAGAGGSYNEQFF. This chain uses TRBV7-2 with TRBJ2-1; TCRdb calls TRBD1, which cannot be checked without DNA. The CDR3 spans 13 residues. CDR1 is SGHTA, CDR2 FQGNSA, per germline.

The chain carries TRBV12-3 or TRBV12-4 and TRBJ2-3; the TCRdb D gene call, TRBD1, has no DNA to confirm it. CDR3 length: 16 residues. The CDR3 region is CASSFSSDRDTDTQYF.

The chain combines TRBV29-1 with TRBJ1-1; the D call from TCRdb, TRBD1, cannot be confirmed without DNA. This CDR3 comprises 12 residues. The germline CDR1 and CDR2 sequences are SQVTM and ANQGSEA. CDR3 sequence reads: CSVQRQDTEAFF.

The CDR3: CASSLDRDAGNTIYF. This chain uses TRBV7-7 with TRBJ1-3; absent DNA, TCRdb's TRBD1 call cannot be checked. This CDR3 comprises 15 residues. Looked up from germline, CDR1 is SSHAT and CDR2 is FNYEAQ (reference sequence). Based on the CDR3 plus reference TRBV7-7 and TRBJ1-3, the full variable domain is GAGVSQSPRYKVTKRGQDVTLRCDPISSHATLYWYQQALGQGPEFLTYFNYEAQPDKSGLPSDRFSAERPEGSISTLTIQRTEQRDSAMYRCASSLDRDAGNTIYFGEGSWLTVV.